The 25 T cell receptor beta chains given below trace back to one sample, sequenced in a study of blood T cell repertoires in COVID-19. The protocol was immunoSEQ multiplex PCR, while the TCRdb copy is restricted to in-frame clones and leaves out a portion. The sample consists of about 56,000 clones, about 91% of them appearing once. Sequencing was done on a sample of peripheral blood. All receptors come from a woman between 55 and 75 years old with COVID-19, enrolled during active disease.

The genes are TRBV4-1 and TRBJ2-2; perhaps TRBD2 as D (5 bases). The ends were cut back, 0 bases at V and 0 bases at J, with 14 bases in the middle. CDR1 is MGHRA, CDR2 YSYEKL, per germline. This CDR3 has 18 amino acids. CDR3 in amino acids: CASSQEGSVYANTGELFF. The CDR3 DNA is TGCGCCAGCAGCCAAGAGGGTAGCGTCTACGCGAACACCGGGGAGCTGTTTTTT.

The V and J genes are TRBV28 and TRBJ1-5; D call uncertain. Trimming cost V 3 bases and J 7 bases, with 13 bases left between them. From germline, CDR1 is MDHEN and CDR2 SYDVKM. The CDR3 spans 14 residues. This chain's CDR3 is CASSFPSSEQPQHF. The CDR3 nucleotides are TGTGCCAGCAGTTTCCCCTCGTCGGAGCAGCCCCAGCATTTT. Together with reference TRBV28 and TRBJ1-5, the CDR3 gives the full variable domain: DVKVTQSSRYLVKRTGEKVFLECVQDMDHENMFWYRQDPGLGLRLIYFSYDVKMKEKGDIPEGYSVSREKKERFSLILESASTNQTSMYLCASSFPSSEQPQHFGDGTRLSIL.

This sequence joins TRBV5-8 and TRBJ2-1; weak D call: TRBD2 (5 bases). Germline CDR1 reads SGHTS; CDR2 reads YDEGEE. There are 15 residues in the CDR3. Trimming removed 1 base at V and 8 bases at J, with 16 bases between. The CDR3 nucleotides read TGTGCCAGCAGCTTGATTGACCCCGGACTTCATGAGCAGTTCTTC. Translated, it gives CASSLIDPGLHEQFF.

This chain uses TRBV4-3 with TRBJ1-4, with TRBD1 identical over 12 bases. The CDR3 has 17 amino acids. Germline assignment: CDR1 LGHNA and CDR2 YSLEER. Unmatched junction bases numbered 6, after V lost 3 bases and J lost 4 bases. The CDR3 protein is CASSQRDRGRGNEKLFF. Here the CDR3 DNA reads TGCGCCAGCAGCCAGAGGGACAGGGGGCGAGGTAATGAAAAACTGTTTTTT.

The chain has TRBV5-1 and TRBJ2-7; 7 bases align to TRBD2. The V segment lost 7 bases and the J segment 6 bases; nucleotides outside the gene matches: 13. This CDR3 is 14 amino acids long. Germline V lookup: CDR1 SGHRS, CDR2 YFSETQ. The CDR3 region has the DNA TGCGCCAGCGAGCGGGACCCCGGCTCTCTCGAGCAGTACTTC. Amino acid sequence: CASERDPGSLEQYF.

This sequence joins TRBV2 and TRBJ2-7; TRBD2 is a possible D gene (5 bases). The germline V gene has CDR1 SNHLY and CDR2 FYNNEI. Trimming took 2 bases from V and 4 from J, leaving 12 bases between them. The CDR3 is 14 residues long. Here the CDR3 reads CASSERTGMYEQYF. CDR3 nucleotide sequence: TGTGCCAGCAGTGAAAGGACGGGGATGTACGAGCAGTACTTC.

This chain connects TRBV19 to TRBJ1-5, with 7 bases fitting TRBD1. Germline-derived CDR1 and CDR2 are LNHDA and SQIVND (reference sequence). With 2 bases clipped from V and 7 bases from J, the junction kept 5 bases outside the gene matches. The CDR3 runs 14 residues. The DNA for the CDR3 is TGTGCCAGTAGTATAACAGGGGTGGCACAGCCCCAGCATTTT. Protein: CASSITGVAQPQHF.

This clone has only a few counts. The V call is TRBV4-1, the J call TRBJ1-3; 8 nucleotides agree with TRBD1. The V segment lost 0 bases and the J segment 10 bases; nucleotides outside the gene matches: 14. Per germline, CDR1 MGHRA and CDR2 YSYEKL. This CDR3 comprises 17 residues. CDR3 sequence (DNA): TGCGCCAGCAGCCAAGAGGGGACAGGCGTCTTCGGTGGGACCATATATTTT. Amino acids: CASSQEGTGVFGGTIYF.

J is TRBJ1-2 and V is TRBV19; no clear D gene. V was cut by 7 bases and J by 6 bases, with 18 bases left in between. Germline lookup yields CDR1 LNHDA and CDR2 SQIVND (reference sequence). The CDR3 covers 14 residues. CDR3 in amino acids: CASNPPLLEHGYTF. CDR3 DNA sequence: TGTGCCAGTAACCCCCCGCTGCTCGAGCATGGCTACACCTTC.

The J gene is TRBJ1-2, the V gene TRBV27; TRBD1 is a possible D gene (5 bases). This CDR3 contains 14 residues. Germline V CDR1 and CDR2: MNHEY, SMNVEV (reference sequence). V dropped 0 bases and J dropped 4 bases, with 9 bases sitting between them. The CDR3 DNA reads TGTGCCAGCAGTTTATCGGGGGGTGCCTATGGCTACACCTTC. This gives the protein CASSLSGGAYGYTF.

The genes are TRBV18 and TRBJ2-7, with D unclear. This CDR3 spans 13 amino acids. V was shortened by 3 bases and J by 1 base, with 7 bases between the two germline ends. In germline, CDR1 is KGHSH, CDR2 LQKENI. The CDR3 DNA reads TGTGCCAGCTCACCCGACGGGTCCTACGAGCAGTACTTC. It translates to CASSPDGSYEQYF.

This rearrangement joins TRBV9 to TRBJ2-2, with a weak D call TRBD1 (5 bases). The CDR3 covers 17 residues. Germline V gene data show CDR1 as SGDLS and CDR2 as YYNGEE. The V end lost 0 bases, the J end lost 6 bases, and 18 bases lay between the germline ends. The CDR3 region is CASSVAWLGWGSGELFF. CDR3 nucleotides: TGTGCCAGCAGCGTAGCTTGGTTGGGTTGGGGCTCCGGGGAGCTGTTTTTT.

This chain links TRBV2 with TRBJ1-6, with a weak D call TRBD1 (5 bases). Trimming pared 7 bases from V and 10 bases from J, leaving 14 bases between. The CDR3 runs 13 residues. Germline V gene data show CDR1 as SNHLY and CDR2 as FYNNEI. The CDR3 reads CASMVGGNSPLHF. The CDR3 region has the DNA TGTGCCAGCATGGTCGGGGGAAACTCACCCCTCCACTTT.

This clone is a singleton in its sample. The chain employs TRBV9 and TRBJ2-7; D remains unclear. CDR1 and CDR2 (germline): SGDLS, YYNGEE. Deletions cut 4 bases from V and 1 base from J, with 15 bases between. This CDR3 spans 15 amino acids. The CDR3 bases are TGTGCCAGCAGCAATTCGGCAGGCCCTTCCTACGAGCAGTACTTC. It codes for CASSNSAGPSYEQYF.

The V gene is TRBV7-2, the J gene TRBJ2-1; TRBD2 matches at 10 bases. The germline gives CDR1 SGHTA, CDR2 FQGNSA. V dropped 5 bases and J dropped 4; count of bases not matched to a gene: 5. This CDR3 spans 15 amino acids. DNA of the CDR3: TGTGCCAGCAGCCCGACTAGCGGGCCTTACAATGAGCAGTTCTTC. Translation gives CASSPTSGPYNEQFF. The full variable domain, its missing parts supplied by reference TRBV7-2 and TRBJ2-1, is GAGVSQSPSNKVTEKGKDVELRCDPISGHTALYWYRQSLGQGLEFLIYFQGNSAPDKSGLPSDRFSAERTGGSVSTLTIQRTQQEDSAVYLCASSPTSGPYNEQFFGPGTRLTVL.

This chain's CDR3 is CATGSGQGHGYTF. The CDR3 DNA follows: TGTGCCACCGGATCAGGACAGGGGCATGGCTACACCTTC. The chain employs TRBV3-1 (or the pseudogene TRBV3-2) and TRBJ1-2, with TRBD1 matching 9 bases. The CDR3 is 13 amino acids. CDR1 LGHDT and CDR2 YNNKEL come from the germline V gene (reference sequence). After removal of 10 bases from V and 6 bases from J, the junction contained 9 bases not matched to a gene.

This chain joins TRBV6-5 and TRBJ2-1; 13 bases are a match to TRBD2. V was pared by 2 bases and J by 10 bases, with 8 bases of the junction left unmatched. The CDR3 length is 16 residues. The germline CDR1 and CDR2 sequences are MNHEY and SVGAGI. In nucleotides, the CDR3 is TGTGCCAGCAGTTACGTACTAGCGGGAGGGAGGCGGGAGCAGTTCTTC. Protein sequence: CASSYVLAGGRREQFF.

In its sample, this clone was seen once. This sequence joins TRBV7-9 and TRBJ1-1; 10 positions agree with TRBD1. The CDR3 covers 16 residues. V shed 5 bases and J 1 base; nucleotides not matched to a gene: 7. Looked up from germline, CDR1 is SEHNR and CDR2 is FQNEAQ (reference sequence). The CDR3 nucleotides are TGTGCCAGCAGCGGGAGGGACAGGGGAACGAACACTGAAGCTTTCTTT. Protein: CASSGRDRGTNTEAFF.

V and J are TRBV9 and TRBJ1-5; maybe TRBD1 (5 bases). The CDR3 is 14 residues long. Germline V gene data show CDR1 as SGDLS and CDR2 as YYNGEE. V lost 6 bases and J 2 bases, leaving 12 bases between the germline ends. CDR3 amino acids: CASNPQGGNQPQHF. As DNA, the CDR3 is TGTGCCAGCAATCCGCAGGGTGGCAATCAGCCCCAGCATTTT. The full variable domain, completed using reference TRBV9 and TRBJ1-5, is DSGVTQTPKHLITATGQRVTLRCSPRSGDLSVYWYQQSLDQGLQFLIQYYNGEERAKGNILERFSAQQFPDLHSELNLSSLELGDSALYFCASNPQGGNQPQHFGDGTRLSIL.

J is TRBJ2-1 and V is TRBV7-2; 9 bases fit TRBD2. The CDR3 totals 16 residues. V gave up 1 base and J gave up 12 bases; unmatched junction bases: 13. CDR1 SGHTA and CDR2 FQGNSA come from the germline V gene. The CDR3 region has the DNA TGTGCCAGCAGCTTAGGGGGTAGCGGGAGCCCACAGGGGCAGTTCTTC. Translating gives CASSLGGSGSPQGQFF.

V usage is TRBV4-3 and J usage is TRBJ2-2, with 10 nucleotides matching TRBD2. V was clipped by 4 bases and J by 4 bases; unmatched bases: 9. CDR1 and CDR2 (germline): LGHNA, YSLEER. The CDR3 totals 17 residues. Here the CDR3 reads CASSLFSGGPVTGELFF. The CDR3 coding sequence is TGCGCCAGCAGCCTCTTTAGCGGGGGGCCCGTCACCGGGGAGCTGTTTTTT.

The chain joins TRBV29-1 to TRBJ2-2, with 7 positions matching TRBD2. Germline V gene data show CDR1 as SQVTM and CDR2 as ANQGSEA. The CDR3 is 15 amino acids. V lost 3 bases to trimming and J lost 4 bases; unmatched junction nucleotides: 8. As DNA, the CDR3 is TGCAGCGTTGAGCCCAGACCGGGAGGCACCGGGGAGCTGTTTTTT. Protein product: CSVEPRPGGTGELFF.

The gene calls are TRBV24-1 and TRBJ2-3; 7 bases line up with TRBD2. This CDR3 region has 14 residues. Trimming at V came to 8 bases and at J to 0 bases, leaving 4 bases not matched to a gene. Per the germline V gene, CDR1 is KGHDR and CDR2 is SFDVKD. This CDR3 is CATNSGSSTDTQYF. CDR3 in DNA: TGTGCCACCAATAGCGGGTCTAGCACAGATACGCAGTATTTT.

V usage is TRBV12-3 or TRBV12-4 and J usage is TRBJ1-2; D ambiguous. Trimming removed 2 bases from V and 4 bases from J, with 8 bases in between. The length of the CDR3 is 13 residues. CDR3 sequence reads: CASSLSRTYGYTF. The CDR3 DNA reads TGTGCCAGCAGTTTAAGCCGTACCTATGGCTACACCTTC.

The rearrangement joins TRBV9 to TRBJ2-3, with D possibly being TRBD1 (6 bases). Germline V gene data show CDR1 as SGDLS and CDR2 as YYNGEE. Trimming left V 3 bases short and J 0 bases short, with 17 bases between. This CDR3 contains 17 residues. The CDR3 sequence is CASSAGSRTASTDTQYF. CDR3 nucleotides: TGTGCCAGCAGCGCAGGTTCTCGGACAGCTAGCACAGATACGCAGTATTTT.